The present entry profiles one TCR beta chain with its context. No cognate antigen has been identified for it. Per-nucleotide qualities are absent, and no much larger clonotype sits a single base away. Spanning cysteine to phenylalanine, the CDR3 consists of 18 amino acids. Only CDR3 DNA remains: 54 bases, in frame from the first base. Trimmed from V: 2 bases; trimmed from J: 3 bases; junction bases lacking a gene match: 12. The germline V gene supplies CDR1 MNHNS and CDR2 SASEGT. The record originates from a study of cytomegalovirus exposure and HLA in healthy donors (TCRdb year 2017). For the study in its entirety: According to a later analysis, one platform produced both the roughly 110 validation repertoires and the 620 or so repertoires of the first cohort. The study was designed to test whether signatures of past pathogen exposure could be identified by cataloging public T cell receptors. A separate validation cohort of more than 100 different subjects was used in addition to the roughly 700-subject first cohort. To predict cytomegalovirus infection status, the study brought together high-throughput TCR immunosequencing, statistical association of individual TCRs with disease status, and machine learning.

Points the paper makes about the study in general: A later analysis found that TCRs clustered in the first cohort also tended to co-occur in the 95 to 150 validation repertoires, with about 94% of cluster scores above 0. The study listed 150 to 200 TCR beta chains as associated with cytomegalovirus. In vitro tests confirmed that a few of the cytomegalovirus-associated TCR beta chains recognize cytomegalovirus antigens. Most TCR sequences were seen in very few donors, while some public TCRs were found in many individuals. In both the original and validation cohorts, the classifier was reported to diagnose cytomegalovirus status with high specificity and sensitivity. A later analysis lacked HLA typing for the validation cohort, so it scored co-occurrence in that cohort across all 110 or so repertoires. According to the authors, the approach could potentially be generalized to other disease states and immunological phenotypes.

Library method: the immunoSEQ multiplex PCR assay. The original pipeline was this. A statistical classification framework was built to diagnose cytomegalovirus status from the catalog of TCR beta chain sequences. As stored in TCRdb, this immuneACCESS dataset retains in-frame rearrangements with V and J assigned. A fraction of the clones does not appear; measured against another copy, unresolved V genes explain less than half of the discrepancy, and the remainder lacks a known reason. V and J calls and clone size are copied from that table; D and trimming were computed from the DNA. This sample is represented by about 160,000 clones; around nine tenths of them were singletons. The ten biggest clones cover 2% to 2.5% of the sample. The donors were included in the validation cohort of 120 subjects, a group kept apart from the 666-subject first cohort.

The chain joins TRBV6-1 to TRBJ2-2; TRBD1 agrees with 7 junctional bases. This TCR was sampled from a woman younger than 30 in good health and CMV-seronegative. Sequencing was performed on PBMCs. The DNA sequence is given as TGTGCCAGCAGTGAACAACAGGGGCGAACGAGTGACACCGGGGAGCTGTTTTTT. It encodes CASSEQQGRTSDTGELFF.